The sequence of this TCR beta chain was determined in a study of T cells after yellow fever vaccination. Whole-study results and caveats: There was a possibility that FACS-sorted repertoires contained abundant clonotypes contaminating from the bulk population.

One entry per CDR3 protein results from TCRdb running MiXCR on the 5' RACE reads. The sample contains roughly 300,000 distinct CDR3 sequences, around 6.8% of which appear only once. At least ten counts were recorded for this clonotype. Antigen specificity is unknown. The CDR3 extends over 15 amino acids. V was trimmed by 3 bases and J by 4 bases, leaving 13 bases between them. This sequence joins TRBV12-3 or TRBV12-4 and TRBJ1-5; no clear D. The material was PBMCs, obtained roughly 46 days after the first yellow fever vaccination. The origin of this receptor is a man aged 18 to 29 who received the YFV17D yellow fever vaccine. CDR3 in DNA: TGTGCCAGCAGTTTCTCCGGATTCTCTAATCAGCCCCAGCATTTT. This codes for CASSFSGFSNQPQHF.